These 24 T cell receptor beta chains were sequenced from one sample in a study of CD8+ T cells in alopecia areata. As to treatment: oral pan-JAK inhibitor, 5-10 mg twice daily. cDNA reverse transcribed from extracted RNA served as the sequencing template. The repertoire was sequenced with immunoSEQ multiplex PCR; TCRdb's copy has only in-frame clones and lacks some. The sample shows 80,000 or so clones, approximately 64% of them seen only once. The sequencing used CD8+ T cells sorted from blood, collected at week 24, from a patient treated with tofacitinib. All receptors come from a human donor with alopecia areata.

The chain uses TRBV5-6 and TRBJ2-7; 7 nucleotides agree with TRBD1. With V trimmed by 2 bases and J by 6 bases, 8 bases remained unmatched. The CDR3 consists of 14 residues. Germline CDR1 is SGHDT and CDR2 is YYEEEE. CDR3 protein: CASSFRGRPGEQYF. CDR3 nucleotides: TGTGCCAGCAGCTTTAGGGGGCGTCCAGGCGAGCAGTACTTC.

V usage is TRBV28 and J usage is TRBJ1-2; D uncertain. This CDR3 spans 11 amino acids. The germline gives CDR1 MDHEN, CDR2 SYDVKM. Trimming stripped 7 bases from V and 5 bases from J, with 8 bases between. As DNA, the CDR3 is TGTGCCAGCAATCCGGGGTATGGCTACACCTTC. This sequence encodes CASNPGYGYTF.

The chain links TRBV4-3 to TRBJ2-2; 7 nucleotides line up with TRBD2. Germline V gene sequence: CDR1 LGHNA, CDR2 YSLEER. J lost 0 bases, V lost 0 bases, and 10 bases had no gene match. This CDR3 comprises 19 residues. CDR3 nucleotide sequence: TGCGCCAGCAGCCAAGAGGTGTTCGGGACTAAAGCGAACACCGGGGAGCTGTTTTTT. This gives the protein CASSQEVFGTKANTGELFF.

The V and J genes are TRBV5-1 and TRBJ2-7, with D tentatively TRBD1 (6 bases). CDR1 is SGHRS, CDR2 YFSETQ, per germline. The CDR3 runs 15 residues. V lost 0 bases, J lost 2 bases, and 12 bases lay in between. CDR3 sequence: CASSLGQAGTYEQYF. The CDR3 DNA reads TGCGCCAGCAGCTTGGGACAGGCCGGAACCTACGAGCAGTACTTC.

Concerning this clone itself: Sequence at one end of the junction differs from germline and may be a read error. The rearrangement uses TRBV7-8 and TRBJ2-1, with a possible D match to TRBD1 (5 bases). The CDR3 has 12 amino acids. In germline, CDR1 is SGHVS, CDR2 FQNEAQ. CDR3 nucleotide sequence: TGTGCCAGCAACTTAAATAGGGGTGAGCAGTTCTTC. Its protein is CASNLNRGEQFF. Using reference TRBV7-8 and TRBJ2-1 for the parts outside the CDR3, the full variable domain is GAGVSQSPRYKVAKRGQDVALRCDPISGHVSLFWYQQALGQGPEFLTYFQNEAQLDKSGLPSDRFFAERPEGSVSTLKIQRTQQEDSAVYLCASNLNRGEQFFGPGTRLTVL.

This clone has a handful of counts. The chain has TRBV29-1 and TRBJ1-2; possible D gene TRBD1, 5 bases. The V gene lost 0 bases and the J gene lost 0 bases, with 11 bases spanning the gap. CDR1 is SQVTM and CDR2 is ANQGSEA in the germline V gene. The CDR3 totals 15 residues. The CDR3 coding sequence is TGCAGCGTTGAAGATGGGGCGGGAGCTAACTATGGCTACACCTTC. Its translation: CSVEDGAGANYGYTF.

This sequence joins TRBV28 and TRBJ1-2; 9 positions match TRBD1. The germline V gene has CDR1 MDHEN and CDR2 SYDVKM. The length of the CDR3 is 13 residues. The V and J ends lost 6 bases and 6 bases, in that order; junction bases with no gene match: 5. CDR3 amino acids: CASSLRDRDGYTF. CDR3 DNA sequence: TGTGCCAGCAGCCTCCGGGACAGGGATGGCTACACCTTC.

This clone showed up just a few times. The CDR3 sequence is CASSQERESGANVLTF. The CDR3, as DNA: TGCGCCAGCAGCCAAGAAAGGGAGTCTGGGGCCAACGTCCTGACTTTC. The chain joins TRBV4-3 to TRBJ2-6, with a possible D match to TRBD2 (5 bases). CDR1 and CDR2 (germline): LGHNA, YSLEER. This CDR3 has 16 residues. V dropped 0 bases and J dropped 1 base, with 7 bases sitting between them.

V usage is TRBV27 and J usage is TRBJ2-1; 11 bases line up with TRBD1. Unmatched junction bases numbered 13, after V lost 4 bases and J lost 8 bases. The germline gives CDR1 MNHEY, CDR2 SMNVEV (reference sequence). The CDR3 length is 17 residues. The CDR3 is CASSSRGWGQGEDEQFF. The CDR3 nucleotides read TGTGCCAGCAGTTCACGGGGGTGGGGACAGGGGGAGGATGAGCAGTTCTTC.

CDR3 sequence (DNA): TGTGCCAGCAGCCGACCGCGGGCAGGGGGCACTCCGGGTACTGAAGCTTTCTTT. It codes for CASSRPRAGGTPGTEAFF. The chain employs TRBV7-9 and TRBJ1-1; 8 bases fit TRBD1. The CDR3 spans 18 residues. Germline V gene data show CDR1 as SEHNR and CDR2 as FQNEAQ (reference sequence). Trimming cost V 5 bases and J 5 bases; bases outside gene matches: 19. Based on the CDR3 plus reference TRBV7-9 and TRBJ1-1, the full variable domain is DTGVSQNPRHKITKRGQNVTFRCDPISEHNRLYWYRQTLGQGPEFLTYFQNEAQLEKSRLLSDRFSAERPKGSFSTLEIQRTEQGDSAMYLCASSRPRAGGTPGTEAFFGQGTRLTVV.

The chain is built from TRBV14 and TRBJ1-6, with 9 bases identical to TRBD1. The trim removed 5 bases at V and 13 bases at J, leaving 9 bases unmatched. The CDR3 is 14 residues long. Germline V gives CDR1 SGHDN, CDR2 FVKESK. The CDR3 DNA sequence: TGTGCCAGCAGCTTGGGACAGGGTTTCGGCCCCCTCCACTTT. It encodes CASSLGQGFGPLHF.

The chain carries TRBV2 and TRBJ1-4; the match to TRBD1 covers 9 bases. Germline CDR1 is SNHLY and CDR2 is FYNNEI. The CDR3 is 16 amino acids. Trimming at V came to 6 bases and at J to 2 bases, leaving 7 bases not matched to a gene. Written as DNA, the CDR3 is TGTGCCAGCAGCCCGGGACAGGGATGGACTAATGAAAAACTGTTTTTT. Protein: CASSPGQGWTNEKLFF.

The rearrangement joins TRBV5-6 to TRBJ1-2; D not resolved. Trimming removed 0 bases from V and 4 bases from J, with 10 bases in between. Per germline, CDR1 SGHDT and CDR2 YYEEEE. The CDR3 is 14 amino acids. The CDR3: CASSLGLTGYGYTF. CDR3 nucleotide sequence: TGTGCCAGCAGCTTGGGCCTGACCGGCTATGGCTACACCTTC.

The chain recombines TRBV5-1 with TRBJ1-1, with D perhaps matching TRBD1 (5 bases). Deletions cut 7 bases from V and 6 bases from J, with 10 bases between. Germline V gives CDR1 SGHRS, CDR2 YFSETQ. This CDR3 comprises 11 residues. The CDR3 nucleotides are TGCGCCAGCCGGGAGGGACCTGAAGCTTTCTTT. Translating gives CASREGPEAFF.

As to this clone: One end of the junction fails to match germline, which may point to a read error. The chain joins TRBV5-6 to TRBJ2-5, with D uncertain. CDR3 size: 14 residues. The V gene's germline CDR1 is SGHDT and CDR2 YYEEEE. CDR3 sequence (DNA): TGTGCCAGCAGCTTGTTGCAGATCCAAGAGGCCCAGTACTTC. It translates to CASSLLQIQEAQYF.

This chain uses TRBV5-4 with TRBJ2-4, with D unresolved. The length of the CDR3 is 12 residues. Germline CDR1 SGHNT, CDR2 YYREEE (reference sequence). Trimming removed 3 bases at V and 4 bases at J, with 5 bases between. The CDR3 protein is CASSSAKNIQYF. Written as DNA, the CDR3 is TGTGCCAGCAGCTCGGCAAAAAACATTCAGTACTTC.

The chain carries TRBV30 and TRBJ2-7; 9 bases are shared with TRBD2. Germline V gene lookup returns CDR1 GTSNPN and CDR2 SVGIG (reference sequence). J gave up 1 base and V 4 bases, and 2 bases lay outside the gene matches. The CDR3 loop spans 13 amino acids. CDR3 DNA: TGTGCCTGGACTAGCGGGGATTCCTACGAGCAGTACTTC. Amino acid sequence: CAWTSGDSYEQYF.

The V call is TRBV28, the J call TRBJ1-6; D possibly corresponds to TRBD1 (5 bases). The CDR3 covers 18 residues. The ends were cut back, 7 bases at V and 9 bases at J, with 28 bases in the middle. CDR1 and CDR2 (germline): MDHEN, SYDVKM. The CDR3 coding sequence is TGTGCCAGCACCCTGAACCCACAGGAGGTGGTTTTAGGTTCACCCCTCCACTTT. Its translation is CASTLNPQEVVLGSPLHF.

The chain has TRBV7-6 and TRBJ1-2; tentatively, D is TRBD1 (5 bases). Germline loops: CDR1 SGHVS, CDR2 FNYEAQ. The CDR3 sequence is 14 residues long. V was trimmed by 2 bases and J by 8 bases, leaving 15 bases between them. The CDR3 nucleotides are TGTGCCAGCAGCTTAATGGGCGGGGGAGAGGGCTACACCTTC. Translation: CASSLMGGGEGYTF.

The V call is TRBV30, the J call TRBJ2-1; D tentatively reads TRBD1 or TRBD2 (6 bases each). This CDR3 is 12 amino acids long. V gave up 0 bases and J gave up 8 bases, with 8 bases separating them. Germline V CDR1 and CDR2: GTSNPN, SVGIG (reference sequence). CDR3 nucleotide sequence: TGTGCCTGGAGTGTTGGGGGGCATGAGCAGTTCTTC. It translates to CAWSVGGHEQFF.

This sequence joins TRBV7-9 and TRBJ2-1; D possibly uses TRBD1 or TRBD2 (7 bases each). The CDR3 is made up of 15 amino acids. Germline lookup yields CDR1 SEHNR and CDR2 FQNEAQ (reference sequence). V was clipped by 5 bases and J by 7 bases, with 18 bases between them. The CDR3, as DNA: TGTGCCAGCAGCCAGGGGGGAGTAGCGGGTAATGAGCAGTTCTTC. It specifies CASSQGGVAGNEQFF.

V is TRBV4-1 and J is TRBJ2-3; D perhaps matches TRBD1 (5 bases). This CDR3 spans 16 amino acids. CDR1 MGHRA and CDR2 YSYEKL come from the germline V gene. V lost 4 bases and J lost 4, with 18 bases in between. As DNA, the CDR3 is TGCGCCAGCAGCCCTCTCCAGGTCAGGGTTGCAGATACGCAGTATTTT. Protein: CASSPLQVRVADTQYF.

This clone was counted between two and nine times. The V gene is TRBV5-1, the J gene TRBJ2-3, with 10 nucleotides matching TRBD2. CDR3 size: 15 residues. Per germline, CDR1 SGHRS and CDR2 YFSETQ. Unmatched junction bases numbered 3, after V lost 4 bases and J lost 1 base. Here the CDR3 DNA reads TGCGCCAGCAGCCAGGGGACTAGCGGCACAGATACGCAGTATTTT. Residues: CASSQGTSGTDTQYF.

There are a few counts of this clone. CDR3 DNA: TGTGCCAGCAGTGACAGGGCCTACAATGAGCAGTTCTTC. Translation gives CASSDRAYNEQFF. V and J are TRBV2 and TRBJ2-1, with D perhaps TRBD1 (5 bases). CDR3 length equals 13 residues. Trimming took off 3 bases at V and 2 bases at J, with 5 bases between the two ends. CDR1 and CDR2 (germline): SNHLY, FYNNEI.